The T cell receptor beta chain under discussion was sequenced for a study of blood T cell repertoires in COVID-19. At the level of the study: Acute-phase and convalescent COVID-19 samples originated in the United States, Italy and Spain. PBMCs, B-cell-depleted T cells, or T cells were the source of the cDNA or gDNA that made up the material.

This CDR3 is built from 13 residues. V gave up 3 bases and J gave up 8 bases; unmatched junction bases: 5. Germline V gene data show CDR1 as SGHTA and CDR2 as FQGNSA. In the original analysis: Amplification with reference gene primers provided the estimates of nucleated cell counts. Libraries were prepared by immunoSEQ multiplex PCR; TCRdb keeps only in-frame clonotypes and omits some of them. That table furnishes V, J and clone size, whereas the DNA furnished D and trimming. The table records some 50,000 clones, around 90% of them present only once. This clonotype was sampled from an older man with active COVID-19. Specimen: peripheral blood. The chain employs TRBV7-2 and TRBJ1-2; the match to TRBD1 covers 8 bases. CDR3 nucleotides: TGTGCCAGCAGCTTGGACAGGGTTGGAGGCTACACCTTC. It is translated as CASSLDRVGGYTF.